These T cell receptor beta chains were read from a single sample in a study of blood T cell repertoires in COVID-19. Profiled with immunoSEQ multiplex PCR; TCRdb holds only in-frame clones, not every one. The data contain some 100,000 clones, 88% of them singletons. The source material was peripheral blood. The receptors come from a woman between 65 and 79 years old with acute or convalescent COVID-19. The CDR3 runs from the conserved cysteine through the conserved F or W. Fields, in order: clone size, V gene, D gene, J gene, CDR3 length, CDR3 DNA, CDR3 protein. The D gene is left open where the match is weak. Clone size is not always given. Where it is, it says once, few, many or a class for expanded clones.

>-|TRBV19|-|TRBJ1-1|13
TGTGCCAGTAGCCGGGCCCAGGGGACTGAAGCTTTCTTT
CASSRAQGTEAFF
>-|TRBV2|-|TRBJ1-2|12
TGTGCCAGCACGTCGGGGAACTATGGCTACACCTTC
CASTSGNYGYTF
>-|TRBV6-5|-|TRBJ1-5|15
TGTGCCAGCAGTTACTCGGTCTATAGCAATCAGCCCCAGCATTTT
CASSYSVYSNQPQHF
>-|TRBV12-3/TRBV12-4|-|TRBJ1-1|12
TGTGCCAGCGCGACGGGGAACACTGAAGCTTTCTTT
CASATGNTEAFF
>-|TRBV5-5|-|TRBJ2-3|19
TGTGCCAGCAGCCCAGGTCAACGAATTAGTAGGCTAGGGGCAGATACGCAGTATTTT
CASSPGQRISRLGADTQYF
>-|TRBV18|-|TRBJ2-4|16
TGTGCCAGCTCACCACCCTCAGGGCTAGCCAAAAACATTCAGTACTTC
CASSPPSGLAKNIQYF
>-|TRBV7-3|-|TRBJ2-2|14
TGTGCCAGCAGCTTAACGTCAAACACCGGGGAGCTGTTTTTT
CASSLTSNTGELFF
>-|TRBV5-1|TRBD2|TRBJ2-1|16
TGCGCCAGCAGCTTGGCCTGGCTAGCGGGTAGCAATGAGCAGTTCTTC
CASSLAWLAGSNEQFF
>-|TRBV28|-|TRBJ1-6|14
TGTGCCAGCAGTTTAGGCGGGTCCCCTAGAGCCCTCCACTTT
CASSLGGSPRALHF
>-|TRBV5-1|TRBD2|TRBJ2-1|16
TGCGCCAGCAGCTTGCGGCTAGCGGCCTCCTACAATGAGCAGTTCTTC
CASSLRLAASYNEQFF
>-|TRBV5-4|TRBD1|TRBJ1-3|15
TGTGCCAGCAGCGCCGGGACAGGGGTCGGAAACACCATATATTTT
CASSAGTGVGNTIYF
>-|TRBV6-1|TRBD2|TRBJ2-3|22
TGTGCCAGCAGTGAATATCTCTATATGTTGGGCCGGCGGGAGGACCGCACAGATACGCAGTATTTT
CASSEYLYMLGRREDRTDTQYF
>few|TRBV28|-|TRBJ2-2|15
TGTGCCAGCAGTTTAGGGGGGACGAACACCGGGGAGCTGTTTTTT
CASSLGGTNTGELFF
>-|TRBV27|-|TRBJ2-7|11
TGTGCCAGCAGTTTCGGTGACGAGCAGTACTTC
CASSFGDEQYF
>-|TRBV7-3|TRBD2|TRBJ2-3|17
TGTGCCAGCAGCCACTCAGCGGGAGATATTAGCACAGATACGCAGTATTTT
CASSHSAGDISTDTQYF
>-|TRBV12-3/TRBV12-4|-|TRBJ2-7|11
TGTGCCAGCAGTTTCCAGTACGAGCAGTACTTC
CASSFQYEQYF
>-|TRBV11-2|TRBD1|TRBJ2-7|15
TGTGCCAGCAGGCCGACAGGGGGAGTTGGGTACGAGCAGTACTTC
CASRPTGGVGYEQYF
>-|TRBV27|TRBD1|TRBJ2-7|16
TGTGCCAGCAGTTTATTAGGGGACAGGGCCACCTACGAGCAGTACTTC
CASSLLGDRATYEQYF
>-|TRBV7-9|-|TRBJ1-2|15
TGTGCCAGCAGCTTAGGCGGGGATGCACTTTATGGCTACACCTTC
CASSLGGDALYGYTF
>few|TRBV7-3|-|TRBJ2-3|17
TGTGCCAGCAGCCCCGGTGGGCGTGGGGCTAGCACAGATACGCAGTATTTT
CASSPGGRGASTDTQYF
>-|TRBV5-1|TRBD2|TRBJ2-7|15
TGCGCCAGCAGCTTGGATCTAGCGGGAATTTACGAGCAGTACTTC
CASSLDLAGIYEQYF
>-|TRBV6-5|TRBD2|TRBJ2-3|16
TGTGCCAGCAGTTACGGGGCTAGCGGGACGCCTAATACGCAGTATTTT
CASSYGASGTPNTQYF
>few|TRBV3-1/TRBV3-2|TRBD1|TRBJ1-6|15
TGTGCCAGCAGCCAAGCCCGGGGACAGAATTCACCCCTCCACTTT
CASSQARGQNSPLHF
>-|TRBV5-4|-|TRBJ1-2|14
TGTGCCAGCAGCCCGGACGGGGCTAACTATGGCTACACCTTC
CASSPDGANYGYTF
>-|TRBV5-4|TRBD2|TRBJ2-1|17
TGTGCCAGCAGCAAGGGGCGGACTAGCGGGTCCTACAATGAGCAGTTCTTC
CASSKGRTSGSYNEQFF
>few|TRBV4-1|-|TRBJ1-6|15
TGCGCCAGCAGCCAAGATCTCGACAATAATTCACCCCTCCACTTT
CASSQDLDNNSPLHF
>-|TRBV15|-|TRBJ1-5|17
TGTGCCACCAGCAGAGAGGGTGGGGGCAGGGTGGATCAGCCCCAGCATTTT
CATSREGGGRVDQPQHF
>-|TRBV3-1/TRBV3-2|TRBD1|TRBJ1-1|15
TGTGCCAGCAGCCCACGGACAGGACAGAACACTGAAGCTTTCTTT
CASSPRTGQNTEAFF
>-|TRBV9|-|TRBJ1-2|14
TGTGCCAGCAGCGTAGGAACGTTTAGCTATGGCTACACCTTC
CASSVGTFSYGYTF
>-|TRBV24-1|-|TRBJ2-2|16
TGTGCCACCAGTGATTATCACAGGGAGAACACCGGGGAGCTGTTTTTT
CATSDYHRENTGELFF
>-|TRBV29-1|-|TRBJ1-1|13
TGCAGCGGAACAGGAGTAGGGAACACTGAAGCTTTCTTT
CSGTGVGNTEAFF
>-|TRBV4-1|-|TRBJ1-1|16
TGCGCCAGCAGCCAAGGCAGACTGGAATTGAACACTGAAGCTTTCTTT
CASSQGRLELNTEAFF
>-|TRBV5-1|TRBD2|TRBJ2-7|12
TGCGCCAGCAGCCCGGGGACTAGCGGGAGCTACTTC
CASSPGTSGSYF